This T cell receptor (beta chain) comes out of a study of blood T cell repertoires in COVID-19. Background on the study: Specimens from acute and convalescent COVID-19 originated in the United States, Italy and Spain.

Profiled with immunoSEQ multiplex PCR; TCRdb holds only in-frame clones, not every one. The sample holds tens of thousands of clones; roughly 76% are singletons and the top ten take roughly 20%. Trimming stripped 7 bases from V and 0 bases from J, with 18 bases between. The CDR3 spans 17 residues. Germline V gene sequence: CDR1 MGHRA, CDR2 YSYEKL. The receptor was isolated from a woman aged 70-85 years with acute or convalescent COVID-19. The chain carries TRBV4-1 and TRBJ1-4, with a possible D match to TRBD1 (6 bases). The source material was peripheral blood. CDR3 loop: CASTPGRGWTTNEKLFF. The DNA of the CDR3 is TGCGCCAGCACCCCTGGGAGGGGGTGGACAACTAATGAAAAACTGTTTTTT.